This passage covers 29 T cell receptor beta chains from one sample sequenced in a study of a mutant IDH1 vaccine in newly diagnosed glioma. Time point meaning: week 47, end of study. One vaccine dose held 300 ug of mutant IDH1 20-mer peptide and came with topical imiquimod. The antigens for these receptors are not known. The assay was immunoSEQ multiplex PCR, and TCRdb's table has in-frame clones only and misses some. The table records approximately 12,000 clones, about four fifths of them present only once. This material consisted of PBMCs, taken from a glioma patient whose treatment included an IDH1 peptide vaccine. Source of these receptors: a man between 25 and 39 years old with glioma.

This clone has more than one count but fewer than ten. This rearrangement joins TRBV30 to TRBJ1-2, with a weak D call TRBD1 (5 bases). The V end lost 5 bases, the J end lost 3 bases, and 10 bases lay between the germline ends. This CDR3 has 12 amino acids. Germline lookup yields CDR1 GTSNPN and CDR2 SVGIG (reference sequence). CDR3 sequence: CAWAGGDYGYTF. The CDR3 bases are TGTGCCTGGGCGGGGGGGGACTATGGCTACACCTTC.

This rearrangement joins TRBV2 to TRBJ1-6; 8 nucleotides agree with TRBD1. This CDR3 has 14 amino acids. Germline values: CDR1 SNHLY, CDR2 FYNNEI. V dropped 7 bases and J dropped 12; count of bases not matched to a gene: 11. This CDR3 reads CASILHRQGLPLHF. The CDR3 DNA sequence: TGTGCCAGCATCCTACACCGACAGGGGTTACCCCTCCACTTT.

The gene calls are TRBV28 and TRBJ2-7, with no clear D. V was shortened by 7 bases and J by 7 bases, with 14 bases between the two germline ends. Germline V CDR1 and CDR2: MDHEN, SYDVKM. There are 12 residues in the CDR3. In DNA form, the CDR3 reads TGTGCCAGCACCCCGTCGAAGAGGGAGCAGTACTTC. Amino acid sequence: CASTPSKREQYF.

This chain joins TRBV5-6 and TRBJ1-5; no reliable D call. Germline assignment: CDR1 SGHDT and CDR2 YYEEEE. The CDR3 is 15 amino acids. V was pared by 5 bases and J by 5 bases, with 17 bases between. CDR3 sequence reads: CASSYTNRPDQPQHF. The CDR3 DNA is TGTGCCAGCAGTTACACTAACAGACCCGATCAGCCCCAGCATTTT. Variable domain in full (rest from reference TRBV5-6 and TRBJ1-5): DAGVTQSPTHLIKTRGQQVTLRCSPKSGHDTVSWYQQALGQGPQFIFQYYEEEERQRGNFPDRFSGHQFPNYSSELNVNALLLGDSALYLCASSYTNRPDQPQHFGDGTRLSIL.

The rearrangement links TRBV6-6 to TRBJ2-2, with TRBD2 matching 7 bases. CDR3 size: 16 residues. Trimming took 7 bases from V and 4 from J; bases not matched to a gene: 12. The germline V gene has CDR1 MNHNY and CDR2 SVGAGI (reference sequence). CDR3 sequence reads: CASNLLADWTTGELFF. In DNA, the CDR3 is TGTGCCAGCAACCTGCTAGCGGATTGGACCACCGGGGAGCTGTTTTTT.

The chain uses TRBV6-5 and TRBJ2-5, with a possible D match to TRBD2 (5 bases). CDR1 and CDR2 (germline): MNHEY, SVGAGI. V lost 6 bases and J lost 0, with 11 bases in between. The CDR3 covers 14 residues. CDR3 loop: CASSRTSYQETQYF. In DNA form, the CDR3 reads TGTGCCAGCAGCCGAACTAGTTACCAAGAGACCCAGTACTTC.

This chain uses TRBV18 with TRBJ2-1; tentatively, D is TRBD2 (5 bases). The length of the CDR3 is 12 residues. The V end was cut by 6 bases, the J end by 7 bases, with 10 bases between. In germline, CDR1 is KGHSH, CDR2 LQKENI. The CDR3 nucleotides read TGTGCCAGCTCCCCGGGGAGTAATGAGCAGTTCTTC. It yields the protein CASSPGSNEQFF.

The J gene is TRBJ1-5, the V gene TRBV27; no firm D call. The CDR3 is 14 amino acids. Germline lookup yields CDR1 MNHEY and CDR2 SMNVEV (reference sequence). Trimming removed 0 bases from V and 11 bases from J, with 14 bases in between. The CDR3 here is CASSLSPSLGAQHF. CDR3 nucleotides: TGTGCCAGCAGTTTATCTCCCTCGCTCGGTGCCCAGCATTTT.

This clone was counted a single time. The CDR3 loop is CASSEVPGASYEQYF. The CDR3 DNA sequence: TGTGCCAGCAGTGAAGTCCCGGGAGCGAGTTACGAGCAGTACTTC. The rearrangement links TRBV2 to TRBJ2-7; tentative D call: TRBD2 (6 bases). Germline assignment: CDR1 SNHLY and CDR2 FYNNEI. V lost 1 base and J lost 4, with 14 bases in between. This CDR3 is built from 15 residues.

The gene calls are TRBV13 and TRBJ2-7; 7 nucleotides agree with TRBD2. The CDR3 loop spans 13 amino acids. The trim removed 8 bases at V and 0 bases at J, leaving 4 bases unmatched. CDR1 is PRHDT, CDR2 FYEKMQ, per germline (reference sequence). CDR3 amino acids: CASGPSGSYEQYF. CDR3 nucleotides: TGTGCCAGCGGACCTAGCGGCTCCTACGAGCAGTACTTC.

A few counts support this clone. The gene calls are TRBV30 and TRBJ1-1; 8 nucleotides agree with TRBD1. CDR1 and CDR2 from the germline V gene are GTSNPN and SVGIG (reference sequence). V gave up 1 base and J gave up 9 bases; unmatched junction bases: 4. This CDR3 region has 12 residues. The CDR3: CAWSARDRKAFF. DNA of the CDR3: TGTGCCTGGAGTGCCCGGGACAGGAAAGCTTTCTTT.

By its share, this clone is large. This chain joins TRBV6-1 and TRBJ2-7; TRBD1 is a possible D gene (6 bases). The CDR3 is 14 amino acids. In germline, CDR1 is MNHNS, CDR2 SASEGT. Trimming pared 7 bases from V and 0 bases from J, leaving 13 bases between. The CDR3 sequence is CASIRTVSSYEQYF. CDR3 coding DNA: TGTGCCAGCATTAGGACAGTGAGCTCCTACGAGCAGTACTTC.

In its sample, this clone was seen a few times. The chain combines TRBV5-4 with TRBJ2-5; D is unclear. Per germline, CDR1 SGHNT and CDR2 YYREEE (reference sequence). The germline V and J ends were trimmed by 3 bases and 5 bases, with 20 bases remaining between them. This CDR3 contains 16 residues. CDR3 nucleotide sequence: TGTGCCAGCAGCTCCGTTACCGGGTCCTACGGGGAGACCCAGTACTTC. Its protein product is CASSSVTGSYGETQYF.

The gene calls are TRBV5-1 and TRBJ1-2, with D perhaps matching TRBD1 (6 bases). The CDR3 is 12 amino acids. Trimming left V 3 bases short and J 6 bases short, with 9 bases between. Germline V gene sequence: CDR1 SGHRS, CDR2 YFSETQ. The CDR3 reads CASSWRGDGYTF. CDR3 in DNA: TGCGCCAGCAGCTGGAGGGGGGATGGCTACACCTTC.

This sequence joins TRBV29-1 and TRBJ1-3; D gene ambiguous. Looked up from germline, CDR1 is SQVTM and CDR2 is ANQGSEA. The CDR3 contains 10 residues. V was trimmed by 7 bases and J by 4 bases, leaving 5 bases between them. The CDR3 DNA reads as TGCAGCGACCCGGGAAACACCATATATTTT. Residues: CSDPGNTIYF.

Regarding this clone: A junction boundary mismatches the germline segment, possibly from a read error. CDR3 residues: CASSSTGNNNEAFF. CDR3 coding DNA: TGCGCCAGCAGCTCTACAGGGAACAACAATGAAGCTTTCTTT. V usage is TRBV4-1 and J usage is TRBJ1-1; D is possibly TRBD1 (6 bases). The length of the CDR3 is 14 residues. Germline CDR1 and CDR2: MGHRA and YSYEKL.

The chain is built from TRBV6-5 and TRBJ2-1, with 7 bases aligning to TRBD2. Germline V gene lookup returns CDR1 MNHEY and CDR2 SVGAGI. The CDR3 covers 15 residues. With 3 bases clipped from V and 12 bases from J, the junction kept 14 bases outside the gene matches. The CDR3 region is CASSYGLEGNSGQFF. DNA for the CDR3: TGTGCCAGCAGTTATGGACTAGAGGGCAATTCGGGGCAGTTCTTC.

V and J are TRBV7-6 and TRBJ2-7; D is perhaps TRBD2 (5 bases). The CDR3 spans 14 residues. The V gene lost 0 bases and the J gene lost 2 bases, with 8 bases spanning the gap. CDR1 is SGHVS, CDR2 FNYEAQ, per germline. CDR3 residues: CASSLAGGPYEQYF. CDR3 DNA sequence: TGTGCCAGCAGCTTAGCGGGCGGGCCCTACGAGCAGTACTTC.

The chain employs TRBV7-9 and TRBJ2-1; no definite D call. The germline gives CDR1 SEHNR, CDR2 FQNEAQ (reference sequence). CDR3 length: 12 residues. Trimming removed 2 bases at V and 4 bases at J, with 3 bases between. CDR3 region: CASSLMYNEQFF. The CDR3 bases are TGTGCCAGCAGCTTAATGTACAATGAGCAGTTCTTC.

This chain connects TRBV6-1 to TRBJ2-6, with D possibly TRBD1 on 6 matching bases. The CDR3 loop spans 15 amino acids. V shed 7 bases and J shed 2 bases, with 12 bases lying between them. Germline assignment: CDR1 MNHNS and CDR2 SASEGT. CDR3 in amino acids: CASTFRTAGANVLTF. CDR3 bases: TGTGCCAGCACCTTCCGGACAGCTGGGGCCAACGTCCTGACTTTC.

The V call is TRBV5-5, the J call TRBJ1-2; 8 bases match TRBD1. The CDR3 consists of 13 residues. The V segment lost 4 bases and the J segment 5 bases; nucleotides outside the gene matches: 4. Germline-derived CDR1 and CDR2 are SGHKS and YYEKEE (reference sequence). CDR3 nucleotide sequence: TGTGCCAGCAGCGCACAGGGGGGTTATGGCTACACCTTC. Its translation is CASSAQGGYGYTF.

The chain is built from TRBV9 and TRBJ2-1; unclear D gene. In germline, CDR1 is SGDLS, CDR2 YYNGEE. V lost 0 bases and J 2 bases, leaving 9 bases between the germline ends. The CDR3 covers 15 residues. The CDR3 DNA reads TGTGCCAGCAGCGTAGGGGGTGGTCCCTACAATGAGCAGTTCTTC. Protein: CASSVGGGPYNEQFF.

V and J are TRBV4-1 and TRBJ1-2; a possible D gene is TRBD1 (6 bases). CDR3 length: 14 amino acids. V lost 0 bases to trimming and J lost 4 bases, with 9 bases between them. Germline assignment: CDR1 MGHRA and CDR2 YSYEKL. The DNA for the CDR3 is TGCGCCAGCAGCCAAGACAGGGGTGCCTATGGCTACACCTTC. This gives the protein CASSQDRGAYGYTF.

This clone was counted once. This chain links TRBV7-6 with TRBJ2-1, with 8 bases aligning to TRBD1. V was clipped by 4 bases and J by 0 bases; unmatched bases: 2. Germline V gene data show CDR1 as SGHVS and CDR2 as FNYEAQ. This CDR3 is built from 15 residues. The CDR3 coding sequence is TGTGCCAGCAGCTCGACAGGGGCCTCCTACAATGAGCAGTTCTTC. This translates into CASSSTGASYNEQFF.

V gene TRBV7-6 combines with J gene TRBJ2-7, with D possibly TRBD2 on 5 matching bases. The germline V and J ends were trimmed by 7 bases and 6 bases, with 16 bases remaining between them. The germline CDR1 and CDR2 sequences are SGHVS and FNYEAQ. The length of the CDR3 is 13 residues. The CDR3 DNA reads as TGTGCCAGCACCATCACTCGGGGTAGCGAGCAGTACTTC. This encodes CASTITRGSEQYF.

CDR3 nucleotides: TGTGCCAGCAGCCCGACTAGCGTCTCCTACGAGCAGTACTTC. Protein sequence: CASSPTSVSYEQYF. The V call is TRBV2, the J call TRBJ2-7, with TRBD2 matching 8 bases. V lost 6 bases, J lost 0 bases, and 4 bases stayed unmatched. Germline V gives CDR1 SNHLY, CDR2 FYNNEI. CDR3 length: 14 residues.

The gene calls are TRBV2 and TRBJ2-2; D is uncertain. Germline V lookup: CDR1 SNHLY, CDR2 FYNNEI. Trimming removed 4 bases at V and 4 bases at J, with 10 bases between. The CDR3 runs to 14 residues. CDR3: CASSGPGFTGELFF. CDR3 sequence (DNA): TGTGCCAGCAGTGGTCCAGGCTTCACCGGGGAGCTGTTTTTT.

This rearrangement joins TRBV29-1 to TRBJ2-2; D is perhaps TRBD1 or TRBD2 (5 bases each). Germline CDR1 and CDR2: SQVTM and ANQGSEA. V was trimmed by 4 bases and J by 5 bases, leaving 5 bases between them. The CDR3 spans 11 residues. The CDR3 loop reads CSVGGTGELFF. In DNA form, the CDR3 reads TGCAGCGTTGGGGGGACCGGGGAGCTGTTTTTT.

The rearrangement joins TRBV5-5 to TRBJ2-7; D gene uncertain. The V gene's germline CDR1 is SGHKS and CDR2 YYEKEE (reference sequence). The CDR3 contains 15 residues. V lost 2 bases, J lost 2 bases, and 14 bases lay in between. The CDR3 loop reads CASSFGTDPPYEQYF. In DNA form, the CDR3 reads TGTGCCAGCAGCTTCGGCACAGATCCCCCCTACGAGCAGTACTTC.